Listed below are T cell receptor beta chains from one sample, sequenced in a study of blood T cells in healthy people across ages. Via MiXCR, TCRdb re-called the 5' RACE reads, giving one row per CDR3 protein. The sample comprises 1,100,000 or so distinct CDR3 sequences, under 45% of which are singletons, and approximately 17% rests with the top ten. The sample was blood. The receptors come from a woman aged 55-69 years in good health. CDR3s include the opening cysteine and the closing phenylalanine or tryptophan. Each record gives: CDR3 length, J gene, V gene, clone size, D gene, CDR3 DNA, CDR3 protein. D genes are given only for firm matches. The size of a clone is reported for some rows only, either as once, few or many, or as a class for expanded clones.

length: 13
J: TRBJ2-7
V: TRBV20-1
size: few
D: TRBD2
DNA: TGCAGTGCCCAGCGGGAGACCCCGCGCGAGCAGTACTTC
CDR3: CSAQRETPREQYF

length: 12
J: TRBJ2-7
V: TRBV7-9
size: .
D: .
DNA: TGTGCCAGCAGCTTACAGGATGCCGAGCAGTACTTC
CDR3: CASSLQDAEQYF

length: 14
J: TRBJ1-2
V: TRBV6-2/TRBV6-3
size: few
D: .
DNA: TGTGCCAGCAGTTTGAGGACAGAGATCTATGGCTACACCTTC
CDR3: CASSLRTEIYGYTF

length: 15
J: TRBJ2-4
V: TRBV5-1
size: many
D: .
DNA: TGCGCCAGCAGTCCCGGGGGCCTAGCCAAAAACATTCAGTACTTC
CDR3: CASSPGGLAKNIQYF

length: 15
J: TRBJ2-5
V: TRBV10-3
size: few
D: .
DNA: TGTGCCATCAGTGAAGGGGGGACTTTACAAGAGACCCAGTACTTC
CDR3: CAISEGGTLQETQYF

length: 13
J: TRBJ2-2
V: TRBV27
size: .
D: .
DNA: TGTGCCAGCAGTACCTGGGGCACCGGGGAGCTGTTTTTT
CDR3: CASSTWGTGELFF

length: 14
J: TRBJ2-1
V: TRBV20-1
size: many
D: .
DNA: TGCAGTGCTAGTACATCGAGCTCCTACAATGAGCAGTTCTTC
CDR3: CSASTSSSYNEQFF

length: 13
J: TRBJ2-7
V: TRBV6-5
size: few
D: TRBD1
DNA: TGTGCCAGCAGTTACAGGGGGCGGAACGAGCAGTACTTC
CDR3: CASSYRGRNEQYF

length: 14
J: TRBJ2-7
V: TRBV6-5
size: .
D: TRBD2
DNA: TGTGCCAGCACGGCTTCGGGACTAGCAAGCGAGCAGTACTTC
CDR3: CASTASGLASEQYF

length: 16
J: TRBJ1-2
V: TRBV27
size: few
D: TRBD1
DNA: TGTGCCAGCAGTCCGGGACAGACTACACTTAACTATGGCTACACCTTC
CDR3: CASSPGQTTLNYGYTF

length: 14
J: TRBJ2-5
V: TRBV20-1
size: few
D: TRBD2
DNA: TGCAGTGCTAGTCTGGGACTAGCGGGAGGAATGCAGTACTTC
CDR3: CSASLGLAGGMQYF

length: 14
J: TRBJ2-3
V: TRBV6-4
size: .
D: .
DNA: TGTGCCAGCAGTCAACAGGGTTGGTCGGATACGCAGTATTTT
CDR3: CASSQQGWSDTQYF

length: 16
J: TRBJ2-1
V: TRBV24-1
size: .
D: .
DNA: TGTGCCACCAGTCACCCCAGGGACCTTCAGTACAGTGAGCAGTTCTTC
CDR3: CATSHPRDLQYSEQFF

length: 15
J: TRBJ2-7
V: TRBV6-2/TRBV6-3
size: .
D: TRBD1
DNA: TGTGCCAGCAGTGGGGGACAGGGGGCCTTTTCTGAGCAGTACTTC
CDR3: CASSGGQGAFSEQYF

length: 15
J: TRBJ2-7
V: TRBV5-6
size: .
D: TRBD2
DNA: TGTGCCAGCAGCCTTATTGGACTAGAGACCTACGAGCAGTACTTC
CDR3: CASSLIGLETYEQYF

length: 13
J: TRBJ2-7
V: TRBV10-1
size: few
D: .
DNA: TGCGCCAGCAGTGAGCGGGAGAACTACGAGCAGTACTTC
CDR3: CASSERENYEQYF

length: 15
J: TRBJ2-1
V: TRBV9
size: few
D: TRBD2
DNA: TGTGCCAGCAGCGTTTTGACTAGCGGGGACAATGAGCAGTTCTTC
CDR3: CASSVLTSGDNEQFF

length: 16
J: TRBJ2-7
V: TRBV6-2/TRBV6-3
size: few
D: TRBD2
DNA: TGTGCCAGCAGTTACTCGTCAGCGGGAGGGTACTACGAGCAGTACTTC
CDR3: CASSYSSAGGYYEQYF

length: 16
J: TRBJ2-7
V: TRBV27
size: once
D: TRBD2
DNA: TGTGCCAGCAGTGTCCGACGCGGGAGAGCGACCTACGAGCAGTACTTC
CDR3: CASSVRRGRATYEQYF

length: 13
J: TRBJ2-3
V: TRBV29-1
size: .
D: TRBD2
DNA: TGCAGCGCCGGACTGCTGCGGGGGGATACGCAGTATTTT
CDR3: CSAGLLRGDTQYF

length: 12
J: TRBJ2-7
V: TRBV2
size: few
D: .
DNA: TGTGCCAGCAGCCCGGACTGGAACGAGCAGTACTTC
CDR3: CASSPDWNEQYF

length: 13
J: TRBJ1-2
V: TRBV29-1
size: few
D: .
DNA: TGCAGCGTTCCCTCGCAACCTAACTATGGCTACACCTTC
CDR3: CSVPSQPNYGYTF

length: 17
J: TRBJ1-2
V: TRBV6-5
size: .
D: TRBD1
DNA: TGTGCCAGCAGTTACGCGGGACAGGGGGCAGATATCTCTGGCTACACCTTC
CDR3: CASSYAGQGADISGYTF

length: 16
J: TRBJ2-3
V: TRBV20-1
size: .
D: TRBD1
DNA: TGCAGTGCTAGAGATTCCGGGACAGTGGGCACAGATACGCAGTATTTT
CDR3: CSARDSGTVGTDTQYF

length: 14
J: TRBJ1-1
V: TRBV7-9
size: .
D: TRBD1
DNA: TGTGCCAGCAGCTTCGCGGGACAGTACACTGAAGCTTTCTTT
CDR3: CASSFAGQYTEAFF

length: 11
J: TRBJ2-1
V: TRBV29-1
size: many
D: .
DNA: TGCAGCGTTGAACTGGGGGGCGTGGGGTTCTTC
CDR3: CSVELGGVGFF

length: 16
J: TRBJ2-1
V: TRBV20-1
size: once
D: TRBD2
DNA: TGCAGTGCTAGAGCCCCGCCGGGACTAGATCACAATGAGCAGTCCTTC
CDR3: CSARAPPGLDHNEQSF

length: 12
J: TRBJ2-1
V: TRBV9
size: .
D: .
DNA: TGTGCCAGCAGCGTAGAGTATGGAGAGCAGTTCTTC
CDR3: CASSVEYGEQFF

length: 13
J: TRBJ2-7
V: TRBV30
size: .
D: TRBD1
DNA: TGTGCCTGGAGTGGACAGGGGTGGGGCGAGCAGTACTTC
CDR3: CAWSGQGWGEQYF

length: 14
J: TRBJ2-7
V: TRBV6-2/TRBV6-3
size: many
D: TRBD1
DNA: TGTGCCAGCAGTTCCGGGACAGTAACCTACGAGCAGTACTTC
CDR3: CASSSGTVTYEQYF

length: 16
J: TRBJ2-3
V: TRBV24-1
size: .
D: .
DNA: TGTGCCACCAGTGATTTCGGGGGGCCGAGGACAGATACGCAGTATTTT
CDR3: CATSDFGGPRTDTQYF

length: 12
J: TRBJ2-5
V: TRBV12-3/TRBV12-4
size: .
D: .
DNA: TGTGCCAGCAGTTTCCGGAGAGAGACCCAGTACTTC
CDR3: CASSFRRETQYF

length: 14
J: TRBJ2-3
V: TRBV29-1
size: .
D: TRBD2
DNA: TGCAGCGCTGAAAGACTAGCGGGAAAGGGTACGCAGTATTTT
CDR3: CSAERLAGKGTQYF

length: 15
J: TRBJ1-4
V: TRBV11-2
size: .
D: TRBD1
DNA: TGTGCCAGCAGCTTAGGGGACAGGTCCAATGAAAAACTGTTTTTT
CDR3: CASSLGDRSNEKLFF

length: 16
J: TRBJ1-2
V: TRBV7-9
size: .
D: TRBD1
DNA: TGTGCCAGCAGCTTGAGAGAGACAGGGCATGGCTATGGCTACACCTTC
CDR3: CASSLRETGHGYGYTF

length: 13
J: TRBJ2-7
V: TRBV5-1
size: .
D: .
DNA: TGCGCCAGCAGCTTTAAGCAGGGGGGCGAGCAGTACTTC
CDR3: CASSFKQGGEQYF

length: 14
J: TRBJ1-2
V: TRBV6-2/TRBV6-3
size: few
D: .
DNA: TGTGCCAGCACTCACGGGGGATTTGGCTATGGCTACACCTTC
CDR3: CASTHGGFGYGYTF

length: 15
J: TRBJ2-3
V: TRBV7-2
size: .
D: TRBD1
DNA: TGTGCCAGCAGCTTAGGGGACAGGGTTATAGATACGCAGTATTTT
CDR3: CASSLGDRVIDTQYF

length: 13
J: TRBJ2-5
V: TRBV30
size: .
D: .
DNA: TGTGCCTGGAGTGTAACAGGGTTAGAGACCCAGTACTTC
CDR3: CAWSVTGLETQYF

length: 16
J: TRBJ2-3
V: TRBV12-3/TRBV12-4
size: many
D: TRBD1
DNA: TGTGCCAGCAGTTCCCGACAGGGCGATAGCACAGATACGCAGTATTTT
CDR3: CASSSRQGDSTDTQYF

length: 14
J: TRBJ1-1
V: TRBV7-2
size: .
D: .
DNA: TGTGCCAGCAGCTTTAGGAAACGGAACACTGAAGCTTTCTTT
CDR3: CASSFRKRNTEAFF

length: 16
J: TRBJ2-5
V: TRBV7-9
size: .
D: .
DNA: TGTGCCAGCAGCTCAGCCGGCAGAGGGTGGGGAGAGACCCAGTACTTC
CDR3: CASSSAGRGWGETQYF

length: 16
J: TRBJ2-1
V: TRBV27
size: .
D: TRBD1
DNA: TGTGCCAGCAGTTTAATGGGACAGGGGGCAGTAAATGAGCAGTTCTTC
CDR3: CASSLMGQGAVNEQFF

length: 17
J: TRBJ2-5
V: TRBV7-9
size: .
D: TRBD1
DNA: TGTGCCAGCAGCTTGGCCGACAGGGGGCGAACCCAAGAGACCCAGTACTTC
CDR3: CASSLADRGRTQETQYF

length: 13
J: TRBJ1-1
V: TRBV20-1
size: .
D: .
DNA: TGCAGTGCTCTTAGGGTGGAAGTCACTGAAGCTTTCTTT
CDR3: CSALRVEVTEAFF

length: 16
J: TRBJ2-1
V: TRBV7-2
size: .
D: .
DNA: TGTGCCAGCAGCTTAGGTCCATCCAGGAGTTACAATGAGCAGTTCTTC
CDR3: CASSLGPSRSYNEQFF

length: 13
J: TRBJ2-5
V: TRBV15
size: .
D: .
DNA: TGTGCCACCAGCACTACAGGGTCAGAGACCCAGTACTTC
CDR3: CATSTTGSETQYF

length: 15
J: TRBJ1-5
V: TRBV27
size: few
D: TRBD1
DNA: TGTGCCAGCTCCCCAGACAGGGGGCGTTATCAGCCCCAGCATTTT
CDR3: CASSPDRGRYQPQHF

length: 13
J: TRBJ1-6
V: TRBV27
size: .
D: TRBD1
DNA: TGTGCCAGCAGGGGACAGGGGACTTCACCCCTCCACTTT
CDR3: CASRGQGTSPLHF

length: 14
J: TRBJ2-6
V: TRBV5-1
size: few
D: .
DNA: TGCGCCAGCAGCTTGCGGGTTGGGGCCAACGTCCTGACTTTC
CDR3: CASSLRVGANVLTF

length: 12
J: TRBJ2-5
V: TRBV6-6
size: few
D: .
DNA: TGTGCCAGCAGTGCGGAACGGGAGACCCAGTACTTC
CDR3: CASSAERETQYF